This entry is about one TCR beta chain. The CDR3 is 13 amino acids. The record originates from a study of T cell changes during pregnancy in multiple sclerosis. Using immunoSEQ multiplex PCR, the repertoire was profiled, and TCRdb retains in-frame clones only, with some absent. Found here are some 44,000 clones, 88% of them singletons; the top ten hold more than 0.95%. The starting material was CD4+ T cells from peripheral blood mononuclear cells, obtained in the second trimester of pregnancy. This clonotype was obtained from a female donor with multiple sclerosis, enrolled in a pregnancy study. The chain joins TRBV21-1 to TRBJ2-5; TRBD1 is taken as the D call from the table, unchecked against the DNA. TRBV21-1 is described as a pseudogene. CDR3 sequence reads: CASTDTSKETQYF. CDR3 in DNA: TGTGCCAGCACCGACACGTCCAAAGAGACCCAGTACTTC.